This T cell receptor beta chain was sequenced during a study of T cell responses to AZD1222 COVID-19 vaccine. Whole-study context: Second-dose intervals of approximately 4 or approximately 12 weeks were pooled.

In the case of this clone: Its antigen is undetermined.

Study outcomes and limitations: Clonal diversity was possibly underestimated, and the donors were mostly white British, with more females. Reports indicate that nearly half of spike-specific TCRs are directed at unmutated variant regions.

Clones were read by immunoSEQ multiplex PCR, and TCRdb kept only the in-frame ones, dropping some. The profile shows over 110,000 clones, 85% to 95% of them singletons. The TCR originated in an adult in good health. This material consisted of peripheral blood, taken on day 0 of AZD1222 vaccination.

The chain's CDR3 is CASSRDVYEQYF. The CDR3 bases are TGTGCCAGCAGCAGGGACGTTTACGAGCAGTACTTC. This chain links TRBV11-2 with TRBJ2-7; D tentatively reads TRBD1 or TRBD2 (5 bases each). Germline V gene sequence: CDR1 SGHAT, CDR2 FQNNGV. Trimming left V 5 bases short and J 4 bases short, with 9 bases between. This CDR3 contains 12 residues.